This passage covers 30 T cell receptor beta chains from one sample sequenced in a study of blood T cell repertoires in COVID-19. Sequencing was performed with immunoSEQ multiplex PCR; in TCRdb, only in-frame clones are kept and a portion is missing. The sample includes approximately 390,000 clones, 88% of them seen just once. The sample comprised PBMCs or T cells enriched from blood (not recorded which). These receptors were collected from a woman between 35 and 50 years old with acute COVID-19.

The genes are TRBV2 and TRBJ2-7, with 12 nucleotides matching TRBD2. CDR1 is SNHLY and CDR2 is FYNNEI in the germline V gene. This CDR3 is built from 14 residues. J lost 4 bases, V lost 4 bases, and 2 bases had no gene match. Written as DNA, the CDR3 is TGTGCCAGCAGTGTTGGGACTAGCGGGTACGAGCAGTACTTC. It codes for CASSVGTSGYEQYF.

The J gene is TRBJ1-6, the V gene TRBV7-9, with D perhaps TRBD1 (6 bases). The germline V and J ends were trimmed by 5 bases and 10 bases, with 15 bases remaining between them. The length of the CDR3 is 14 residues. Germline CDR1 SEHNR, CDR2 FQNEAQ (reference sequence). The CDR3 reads CASSHTGPNSPLHF. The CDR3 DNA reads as TGTGCCAGCAGCCACACAGGGCCAAACTCACCCCTCCACTTT.

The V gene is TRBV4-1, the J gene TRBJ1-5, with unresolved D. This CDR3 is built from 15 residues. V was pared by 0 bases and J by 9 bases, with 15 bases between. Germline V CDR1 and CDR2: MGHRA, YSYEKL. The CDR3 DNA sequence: TGCGCCAGCAGCCAAGAGCTAAGCACGCCCCGGCCCCAGCATTTT. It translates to CASSQELSTPRPQHF.

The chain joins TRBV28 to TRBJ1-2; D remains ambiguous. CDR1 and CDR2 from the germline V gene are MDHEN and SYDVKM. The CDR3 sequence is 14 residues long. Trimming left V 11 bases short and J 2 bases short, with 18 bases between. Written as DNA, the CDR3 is TGTGCCGTTGAGCTCGGGGAGGAGAACTATGGCTACACCTTC. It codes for CAVELGEENYGYTF.

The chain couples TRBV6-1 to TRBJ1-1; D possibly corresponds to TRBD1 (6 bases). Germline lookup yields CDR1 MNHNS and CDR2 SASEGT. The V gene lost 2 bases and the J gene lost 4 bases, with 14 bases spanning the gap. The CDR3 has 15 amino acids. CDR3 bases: TGTGCCAGCAGTGAAAACGGGGTAGGGGGCACTGAAGCTTTCTTT. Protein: CASSENGVGGTEAFF.

The CDR3 region has the DNA TGTGCCAGCAGCCAGAGAACTAGCGGTACTAGCACAGATACGCAGTATTTT. The encoded protein is CASSQRTSGTSTDTQYF. The rearrangement uses TRBV4-2 and TRBJ2-3, with TRBD2 identical over 8 bases. Germline CDR1 and CDR2: LGHNA and YNFKEQ. V trimming: 3 bases; J trimming: 0 bases; junction bases outside the gene matches: 8. The CDR3 sequence is 17 residues long.

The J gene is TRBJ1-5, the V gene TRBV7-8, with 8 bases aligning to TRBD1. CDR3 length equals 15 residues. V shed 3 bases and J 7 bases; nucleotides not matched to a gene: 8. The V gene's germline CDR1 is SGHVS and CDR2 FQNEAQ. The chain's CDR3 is CASSFRDRKDQPQHF. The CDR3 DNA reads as TGTGCCAGCAGCTTCCGGGACAGGAAGGACCAGCCCCAGCATTTT. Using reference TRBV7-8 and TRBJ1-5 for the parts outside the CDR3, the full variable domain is GAGVSQSPRYKVAKRGQDVALRCDPISGHVSLFWYQQALGQGPEFLTYFQNEAQLDKSGLPSDRFFAERPEGSVSTLKIQRTQQEDSAVYLCASSFRDRKDQPQHFGDGTRLSIL.

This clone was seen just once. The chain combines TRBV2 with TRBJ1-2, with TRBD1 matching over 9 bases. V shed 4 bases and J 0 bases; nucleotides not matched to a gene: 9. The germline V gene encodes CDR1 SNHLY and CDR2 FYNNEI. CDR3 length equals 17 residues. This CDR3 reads CASSGSRDRAANYGYTF. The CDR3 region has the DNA TGTGCCAGCAGTGGCAGCCGGGACAGGGCAGCTAACTATGGCTACACCTTC. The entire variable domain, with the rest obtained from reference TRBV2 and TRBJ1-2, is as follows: EPEVTQTPSHQVTQMGQEVILRCVPISNHLYFYWYRQILGQKVEFLVSFYNNEISEKSEIFDDQFSVERPDGSNFTLKIRSTKLEDSAMYFCASSGSRDRAANYGYTFGSGTRLTVV.

CDR3 amino acids: CAISVPGTEAFF. DNA for the CDR3: TGTGCCATCAGTGTGCCCGGCACTGAAGCTTTCTTT. The J gene is TRBJ1-1, the V gene TRBV10-3; no definite D call. Germline assignment: CDR1 ENHRY and CDR2 SYGVKD. The CDR3 is 12 residues long. Trimming pared 4 bases from V and 4 bases from J, leaving 7 bases between.

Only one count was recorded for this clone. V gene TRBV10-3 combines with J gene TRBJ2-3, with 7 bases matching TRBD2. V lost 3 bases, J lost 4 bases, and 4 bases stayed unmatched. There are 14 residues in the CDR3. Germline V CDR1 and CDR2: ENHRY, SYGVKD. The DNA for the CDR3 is TGTGCCATCAGTGAACGGGGGGAAGCAGATACGCAGTATTTT. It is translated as CAISERGEADTQYF.

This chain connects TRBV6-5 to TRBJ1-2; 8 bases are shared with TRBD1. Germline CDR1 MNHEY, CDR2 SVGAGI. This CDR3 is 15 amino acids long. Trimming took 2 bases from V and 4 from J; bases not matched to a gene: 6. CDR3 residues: CASSYEDREGYGYTF. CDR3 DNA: TGTGCCAGCAGTTACGAGGACAGGGAAGGCTATGGCTACACCTTC.

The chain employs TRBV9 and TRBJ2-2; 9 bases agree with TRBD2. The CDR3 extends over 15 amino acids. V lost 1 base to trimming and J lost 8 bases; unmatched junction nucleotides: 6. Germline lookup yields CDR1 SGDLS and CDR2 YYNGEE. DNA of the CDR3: TGTGCCAGCAGCGTATTGGGACTAGCCGGTGGGGAGCTGTTTTTT. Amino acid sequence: CASSVLGLAGGELFF.

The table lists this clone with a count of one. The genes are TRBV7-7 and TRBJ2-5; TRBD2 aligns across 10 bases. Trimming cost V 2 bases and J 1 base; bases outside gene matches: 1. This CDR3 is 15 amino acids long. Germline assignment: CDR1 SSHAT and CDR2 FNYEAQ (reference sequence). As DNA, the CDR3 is TGTGCCAGCAGCTTAATAGCGGGGGGCCAAGAGACCCAGTACTTC. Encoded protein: CASSLIAGGQETQYF. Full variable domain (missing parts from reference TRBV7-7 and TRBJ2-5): GAGVSQSPRYKVTKRGQDVTLRCDPISSHATLYWYQQALGQGPEFLTYFNYEAQPDKSGLPSDRFSAERPEGSISTLTIQRTEQRDSAMYRCASSLIAGGQETQYFGPGTRLLVL.

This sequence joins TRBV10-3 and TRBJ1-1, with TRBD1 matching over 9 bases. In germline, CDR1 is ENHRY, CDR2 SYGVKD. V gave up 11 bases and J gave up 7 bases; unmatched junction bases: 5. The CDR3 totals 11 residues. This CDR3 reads CAGGQGGEAFF. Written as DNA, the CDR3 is TGTGCCGGGGGACAGGGAGGTGAAGCTTTCTTT.

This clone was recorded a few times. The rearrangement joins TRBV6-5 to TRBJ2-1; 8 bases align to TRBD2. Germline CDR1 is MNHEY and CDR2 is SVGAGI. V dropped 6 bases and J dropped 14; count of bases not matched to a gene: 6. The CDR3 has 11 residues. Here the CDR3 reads CASRTGTREFF. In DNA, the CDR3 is TGTGCCAGCAGGACCGGGACTAGGGAGTTCTTC.

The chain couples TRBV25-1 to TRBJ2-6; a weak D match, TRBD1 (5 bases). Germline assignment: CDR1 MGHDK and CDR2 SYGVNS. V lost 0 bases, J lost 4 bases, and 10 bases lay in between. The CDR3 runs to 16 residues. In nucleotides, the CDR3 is TGTGCCAGCAGTGAATATCAGGGTTCCGGGGCCAACGTCCTGACTTTC. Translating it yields CASSEYQGSGANVLTF.

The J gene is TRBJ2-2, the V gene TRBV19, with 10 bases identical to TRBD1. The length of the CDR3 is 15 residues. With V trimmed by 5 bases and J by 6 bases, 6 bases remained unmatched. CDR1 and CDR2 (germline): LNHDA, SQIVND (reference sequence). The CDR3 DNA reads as TGTGCCAGTAGTTGGACAGGGGGGTGGGCCGGGGAGCTGTTTTTT. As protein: CASSWTGGWAGELFF.

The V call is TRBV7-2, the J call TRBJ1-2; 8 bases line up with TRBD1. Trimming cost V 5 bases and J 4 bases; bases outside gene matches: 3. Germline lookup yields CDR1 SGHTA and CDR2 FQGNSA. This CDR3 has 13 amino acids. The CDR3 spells CASSRDRLYGYTF. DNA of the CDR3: TGTGCCAGCAGCCGGGACAGGCTCTATGGCTACACCTTC.

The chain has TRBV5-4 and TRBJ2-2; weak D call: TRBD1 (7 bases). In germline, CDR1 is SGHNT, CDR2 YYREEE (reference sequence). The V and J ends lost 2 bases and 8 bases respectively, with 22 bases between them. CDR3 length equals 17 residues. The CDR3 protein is CASSLATTGRIAGELFF. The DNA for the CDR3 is TGTGCCAGCAGCTTAGCCACGACAGGGAGGATTGCGGGGGAGCTGTTTTTT.

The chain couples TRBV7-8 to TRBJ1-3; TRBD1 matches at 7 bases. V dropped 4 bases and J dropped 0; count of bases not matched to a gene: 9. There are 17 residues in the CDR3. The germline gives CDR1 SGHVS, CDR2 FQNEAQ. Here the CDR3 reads CASSSRDRAISGNTIYF. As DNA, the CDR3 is TGTGCCAGCAGCTCCAGAGACAGGGCTATCTCTGGAAACACCATATATTTT.

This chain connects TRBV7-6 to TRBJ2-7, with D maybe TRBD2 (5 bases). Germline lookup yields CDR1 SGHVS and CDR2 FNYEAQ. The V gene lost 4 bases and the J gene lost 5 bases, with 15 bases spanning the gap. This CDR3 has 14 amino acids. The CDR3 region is CASSSYTGKDEQYF. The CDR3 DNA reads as TGTGCCAGCAGCTCCTACACCGGGAAAGACGAGCAGTACTTC. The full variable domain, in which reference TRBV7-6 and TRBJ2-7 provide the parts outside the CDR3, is GAGVSQSPRYKVTKRGQDVALRCDPISGHVSLYWYRQALGQGPEFLTYFNYEAQQDKSGLPNDRFSAERPEGSISTLTIQRTEQRDSAMYRCASSSYTGKDEQYFGPGTRLTVT.

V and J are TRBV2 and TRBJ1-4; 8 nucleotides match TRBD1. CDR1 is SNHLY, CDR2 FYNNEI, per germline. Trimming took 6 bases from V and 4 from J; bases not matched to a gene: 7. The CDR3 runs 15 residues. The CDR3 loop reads CASRLDRGLNEKLFF. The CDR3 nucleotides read TGTGCCAGCAGGCTCGACAGGGGCCTTAATGAAAAACTGTTTTTT. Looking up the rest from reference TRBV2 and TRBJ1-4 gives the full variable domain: EPEVTQTPSHQVTQMGQEVILRCVPISNHLYFYWYRQILGQKVEFLVSFYNNEISEKSEIFDDQFSVERPDGSNFTLKIRSTKLEDSAMYFCASRLDRGLNEKLFFGSGTQLSVL.

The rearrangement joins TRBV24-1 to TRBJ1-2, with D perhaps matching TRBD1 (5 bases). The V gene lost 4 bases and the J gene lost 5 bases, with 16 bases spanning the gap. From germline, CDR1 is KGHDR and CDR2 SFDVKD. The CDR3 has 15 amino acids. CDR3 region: CATSEPGDFPYGYTF. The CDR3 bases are TGTGCCACCAGTGAGCCGGGGGACTTCCCGTATGGCTACACCTTC.

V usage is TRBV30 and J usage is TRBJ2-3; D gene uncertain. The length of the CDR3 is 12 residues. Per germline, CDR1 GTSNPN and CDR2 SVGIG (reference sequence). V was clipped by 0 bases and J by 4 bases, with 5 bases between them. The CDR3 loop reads CAWSVSADTQYF. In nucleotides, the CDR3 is TGTGCCTGGAGTGTATCCGCAGATACGCAGTATTTT.

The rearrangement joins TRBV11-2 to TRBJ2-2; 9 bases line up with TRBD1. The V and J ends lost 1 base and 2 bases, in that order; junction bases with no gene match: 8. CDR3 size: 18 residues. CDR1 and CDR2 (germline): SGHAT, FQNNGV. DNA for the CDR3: TGTGCCAGCAGCTTAGTATTATCGGACAGGGGTAACACCGGGGAGCTGTTTTTT. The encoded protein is CASSLVLSDRGNTGELFF.

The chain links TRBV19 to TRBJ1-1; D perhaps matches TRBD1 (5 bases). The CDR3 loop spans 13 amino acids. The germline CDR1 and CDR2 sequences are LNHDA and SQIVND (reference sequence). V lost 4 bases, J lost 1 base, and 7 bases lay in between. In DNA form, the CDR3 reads TGTGCCAGTAGTAAAACAGGGAACACTGAAGCTTTCTTT. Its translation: CASSKTGNTEAFF.

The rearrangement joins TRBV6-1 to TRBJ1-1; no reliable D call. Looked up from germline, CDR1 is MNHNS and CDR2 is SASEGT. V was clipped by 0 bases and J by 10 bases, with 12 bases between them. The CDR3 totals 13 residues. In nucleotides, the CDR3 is TGTGCCAGCAGTGAAGCCGACACGGAACGAGCTTTCTTT. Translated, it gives CASSEADTERAFF.

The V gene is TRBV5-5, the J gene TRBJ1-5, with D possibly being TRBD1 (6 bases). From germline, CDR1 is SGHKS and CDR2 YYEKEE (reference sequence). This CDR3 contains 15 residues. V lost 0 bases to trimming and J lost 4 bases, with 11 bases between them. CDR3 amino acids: CASSLEGQENQPQHF. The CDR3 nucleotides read TGTGCCAGCAGCTTGGAGGGACAAGAAAATCAGCCCCAGCATTTT.

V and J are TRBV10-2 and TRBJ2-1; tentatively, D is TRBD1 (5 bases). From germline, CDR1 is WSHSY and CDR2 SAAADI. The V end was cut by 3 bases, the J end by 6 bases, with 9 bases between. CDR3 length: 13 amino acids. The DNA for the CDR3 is TGCGCCAGCAGTGATCAGGGTAGCAATGAGCAGTTCTTC. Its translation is CASSDQGSNEQFF.

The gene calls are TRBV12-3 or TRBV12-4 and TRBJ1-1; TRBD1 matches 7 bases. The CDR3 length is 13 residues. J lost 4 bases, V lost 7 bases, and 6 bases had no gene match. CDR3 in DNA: TGTGCCAGCAACACCCAGGGGGGCACTGAAGCTTTCTTT. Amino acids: CASNTQGGTEAFF.